This T cell receptor beta chain was identified during a study of cytomegalovirus exposure and HLA in healthy donors. The ends lost 4 bases at V and 3 bases at J; junction bases unmatched: 10. The CDR3 is made up of 18 amino acids. Looked up from germline, CDR1 is SGHRS and CDR2 is YFSETQ. Researchers ran the PCR with 60 Vbeta and 13 Jbeta primers. The protocol was immunoSEQ multiplex PCR, while the TCRdb copy is restricted to in-frame clones and leaves out a portion. The sample has 130,000 or so clones; 70% to 85% are singletons. This clonotype was sampled from a female donor in good health and CMV-seronegative. The chain carries TRBV5-1 and TRBJ2-1, with 13 bases lining up with TRBD2. The sample taken for sequencing was PBMCs. CDR3 sequence: CASSPGTSGRADYNEQFF. CDR3 DNA: TGCGCCAGCAGCCCGGGAACTAGCGGGAGGGCCGACTACAATGAGCAGTTCTTC.